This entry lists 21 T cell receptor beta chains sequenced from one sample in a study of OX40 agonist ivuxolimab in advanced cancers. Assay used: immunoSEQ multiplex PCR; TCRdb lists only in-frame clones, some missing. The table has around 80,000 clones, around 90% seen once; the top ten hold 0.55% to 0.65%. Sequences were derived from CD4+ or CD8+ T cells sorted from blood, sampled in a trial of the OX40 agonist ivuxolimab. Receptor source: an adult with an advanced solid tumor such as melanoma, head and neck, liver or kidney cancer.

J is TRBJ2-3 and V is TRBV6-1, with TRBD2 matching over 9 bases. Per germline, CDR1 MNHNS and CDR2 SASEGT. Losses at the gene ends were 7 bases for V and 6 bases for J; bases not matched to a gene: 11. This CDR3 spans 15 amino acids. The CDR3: CASNAREGLSDTQYF. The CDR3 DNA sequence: TGTGCCAGCAATGCGCGGGAGGGCCTGTCCGATACGCAGTATTTT.

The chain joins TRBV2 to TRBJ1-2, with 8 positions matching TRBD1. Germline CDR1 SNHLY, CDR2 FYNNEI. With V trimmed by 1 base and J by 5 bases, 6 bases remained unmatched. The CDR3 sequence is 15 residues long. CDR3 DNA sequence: TGTGCCAGCAGTGAAGAGACCGGACAGGGATATGGCTACACCTTC. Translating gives CASSEETGQGYGYTF.

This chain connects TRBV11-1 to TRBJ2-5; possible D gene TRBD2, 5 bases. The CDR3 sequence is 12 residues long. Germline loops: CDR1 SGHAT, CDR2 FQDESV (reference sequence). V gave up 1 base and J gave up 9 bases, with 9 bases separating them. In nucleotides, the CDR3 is TGTGCCAGCAGCTTAGATAAAGCGGCCCAGTACTTC. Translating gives CASSLDKAAQYF. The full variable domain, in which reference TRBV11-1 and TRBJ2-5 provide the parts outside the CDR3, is EAEVAQSPRYKITEKSQAVAFWCDPISGHATLYWYRQILGQGPELLVQFQDESVVDDSQLPKDRFSAERLKGVDSTLKIQPAELGDSAMYLCASSLDKAAQYFGPGTRLLVL.

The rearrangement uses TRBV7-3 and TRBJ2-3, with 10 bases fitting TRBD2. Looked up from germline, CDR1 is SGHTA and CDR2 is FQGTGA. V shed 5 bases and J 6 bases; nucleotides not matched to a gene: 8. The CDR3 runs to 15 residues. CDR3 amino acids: CASSPIAGGGDTQYF. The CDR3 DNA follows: TGTGCCAGCAGCCCAATAGCGGGAGGTGGGGATACGCAGTATTTT.

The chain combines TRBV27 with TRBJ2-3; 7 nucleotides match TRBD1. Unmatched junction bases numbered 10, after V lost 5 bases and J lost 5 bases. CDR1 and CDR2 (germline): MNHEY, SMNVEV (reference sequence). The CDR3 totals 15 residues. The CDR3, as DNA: TGTGCCAGCAGTACGCCAGGGGGAATGAGAGATACGCAGTATTTT. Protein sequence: CASSTPGGMRDTQYF.

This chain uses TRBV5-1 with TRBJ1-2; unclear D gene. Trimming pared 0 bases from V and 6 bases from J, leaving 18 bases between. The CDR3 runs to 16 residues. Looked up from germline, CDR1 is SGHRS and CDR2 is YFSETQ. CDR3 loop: CASSLAGQPITNGYTF. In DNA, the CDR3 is TGCGCCAGCAGCTTGGCCGGTCAGCCGATCACTAATGGCTACACCTTC. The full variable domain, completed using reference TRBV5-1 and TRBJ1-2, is KAGVTQTPRYLIKTRGQQVTLSCSPISGHRSVSWYQQTPGQGLQFLFEYFSETQRNKGNFPGRFSGRQFSNSRSEMNVSTLELGDSALYLCASSLAGQPITNGYTFGSGTRLTVV.

CDR3 protein: CASSLAGGPETQYF. In nucleotides, the CDR3 is TGTGCCAGCAGCTTAGCGGGGGGGCCCGAGACCCAGTACTTC. The rearrangement joins TRBV5-4 to TRBJ2-5; 10 bases map to TRBD2. Germline CDR1 and CDR2: SGHNT and YYREEE (reference sequence). CDR3 length: 14 amino acids. The J segment lost 5 bases and the V segment lost 2 bases, leaving 3 bases of the junction unmatched. The variable domain in full, with the rest retrieved from reference TRBV5-4 and TRBJ2-5, is ETGVTQSPTHLIKTRGQQVTLRCSSQSGHNTVSWYQQALGQGPQFIFQYYREEENGRGNFPPRFSGLQFPNYSSELNVNALELDDSALYLCASSLAGGPETQYFGPGTRLLVL.

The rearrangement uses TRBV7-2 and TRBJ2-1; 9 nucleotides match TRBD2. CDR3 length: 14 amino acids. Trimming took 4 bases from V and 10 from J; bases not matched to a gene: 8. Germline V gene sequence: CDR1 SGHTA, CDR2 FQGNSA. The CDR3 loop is CASSSVAGVGEQFF. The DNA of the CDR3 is TGTGCCAGCAGCTCAGTAGCGGGAGTTGGGGAGCAGTTCTTC.

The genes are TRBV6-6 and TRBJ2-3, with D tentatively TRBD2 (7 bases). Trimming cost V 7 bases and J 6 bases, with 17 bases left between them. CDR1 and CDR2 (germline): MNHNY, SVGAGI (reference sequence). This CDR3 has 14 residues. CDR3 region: CASTAGGPWDTQYF. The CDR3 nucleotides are TGTGCCAGCACGGCCGGGGGGCCGTGGGATACGCAGTATTTT.

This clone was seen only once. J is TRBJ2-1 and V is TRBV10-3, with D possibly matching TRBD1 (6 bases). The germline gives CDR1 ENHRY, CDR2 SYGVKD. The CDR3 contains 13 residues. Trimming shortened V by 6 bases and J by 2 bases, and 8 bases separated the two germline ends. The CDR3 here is CAIRRDTYNEQFF. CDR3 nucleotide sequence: TGTGCCATCAGGAGGGACACCTACAATGAGCAGTTCTTC.

The CDR3 here is CASSEWVERGYTF. DNA of the CDR3: TGCGCCAGCAGTGAATGGGTTGAACGGGGCTACACCTTC. The chain employs TRBV10-2 and TRBJ1-2; D call uncertain. V gave up 3 bases and J gave up 8 bases, with 13 bases separating them. The length of the CDR3 is 13 residues. CDR1 and CDR2 (germline): WSHSY, SAAADI.

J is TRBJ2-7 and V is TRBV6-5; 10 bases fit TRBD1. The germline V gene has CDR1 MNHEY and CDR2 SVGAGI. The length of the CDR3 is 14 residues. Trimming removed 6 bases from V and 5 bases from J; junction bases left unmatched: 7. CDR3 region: CASRKPGTGDEQYF. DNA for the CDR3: TGTGCCAGCAGGAAACCCGGGACAGGGGACGAGCAGTACTTC.

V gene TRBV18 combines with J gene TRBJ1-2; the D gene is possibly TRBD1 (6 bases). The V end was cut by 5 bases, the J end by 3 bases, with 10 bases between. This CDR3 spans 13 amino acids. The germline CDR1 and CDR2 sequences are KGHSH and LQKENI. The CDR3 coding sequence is TGTGCCAGCTCAACAGGGTCGGACTATGGCTACACCTTC. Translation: CASSTGSDYGYTF.

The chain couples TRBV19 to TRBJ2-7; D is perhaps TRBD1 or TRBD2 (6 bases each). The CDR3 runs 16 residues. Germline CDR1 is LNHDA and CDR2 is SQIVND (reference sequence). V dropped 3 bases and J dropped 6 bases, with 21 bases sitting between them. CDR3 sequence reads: CASSMGGRRGGGEQYF. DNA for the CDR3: TGTGCCAGTAGTATGGGAGGTCGCAGGGGAGGTGGCGAGCAGTACTTC.

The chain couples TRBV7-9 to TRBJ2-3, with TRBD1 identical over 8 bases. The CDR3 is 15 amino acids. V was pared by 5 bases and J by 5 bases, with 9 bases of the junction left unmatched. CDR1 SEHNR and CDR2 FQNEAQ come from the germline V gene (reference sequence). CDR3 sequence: CASSRQGPQVDTQYF. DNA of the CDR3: TGTGCCAGCAGCCGACAGGGGCCGCAGGTAGATACGCAGTATTTT. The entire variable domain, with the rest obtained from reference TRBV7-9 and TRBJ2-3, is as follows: DTGVSQNPRHKITKRGQNVTFRCDPISEHNRLYWYRQTLGQGPEFLTYFQNEAQLEKSRLLSDRFSAERPKGSFSTLEIQRTEQGDSAMYLCASSRQGPQVDTQYFGPGTRLTVL.

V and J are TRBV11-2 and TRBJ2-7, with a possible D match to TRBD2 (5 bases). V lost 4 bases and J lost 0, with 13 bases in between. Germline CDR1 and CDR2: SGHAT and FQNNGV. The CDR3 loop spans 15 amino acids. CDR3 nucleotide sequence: TGTGCCAGCAGCTGGATGTTAGCGAACTCCTACGAGCAGTACTTC. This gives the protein CASSWMLANSYEQYF.

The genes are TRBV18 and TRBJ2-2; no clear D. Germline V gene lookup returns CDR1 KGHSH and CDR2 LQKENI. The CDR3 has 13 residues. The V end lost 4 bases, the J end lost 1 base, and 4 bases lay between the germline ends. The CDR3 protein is CASSQKNTGELFF. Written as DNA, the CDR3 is TGTGCCAGCTCACAAAAGAACACCGGGGAGCTGTTTTTT.

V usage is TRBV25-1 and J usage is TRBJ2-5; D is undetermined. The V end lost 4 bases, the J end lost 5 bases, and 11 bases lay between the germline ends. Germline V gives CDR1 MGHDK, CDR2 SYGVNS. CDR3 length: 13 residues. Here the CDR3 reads CASSALIGETQYF. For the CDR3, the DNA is TGTGCCAGCAGTGCTCTGATCGGGGAGACCCAGTACTTC. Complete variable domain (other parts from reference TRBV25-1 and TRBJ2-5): EADIYQTPRYLVIGTGKKITLECSQTMGHDKMYWYQQDPGMELHLIHYSYGVNSTEKGDLSSESTVSRIRTEHFPLTLESARPSHTSQYLCASSALIGETQYFGPGTRLLVL.

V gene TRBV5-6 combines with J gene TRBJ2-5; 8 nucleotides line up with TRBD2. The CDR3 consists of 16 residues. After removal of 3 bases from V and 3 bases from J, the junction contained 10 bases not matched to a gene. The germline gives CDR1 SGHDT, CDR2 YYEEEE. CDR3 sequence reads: CASSYLAGLGKETQYF. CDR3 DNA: TGTGCCAGCAGCTATTTGGCGGGACTAGGGAAAGAGACCCAGTACTTC.

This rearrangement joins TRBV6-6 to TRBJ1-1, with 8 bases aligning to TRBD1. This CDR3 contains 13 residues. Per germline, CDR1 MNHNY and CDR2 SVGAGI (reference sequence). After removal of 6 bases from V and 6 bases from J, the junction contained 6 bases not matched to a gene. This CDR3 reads CASRQTGDAEAFF. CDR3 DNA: TGTGCCAGCAGACAGACAGGGGACGCTGAAGCTTTCTTT.

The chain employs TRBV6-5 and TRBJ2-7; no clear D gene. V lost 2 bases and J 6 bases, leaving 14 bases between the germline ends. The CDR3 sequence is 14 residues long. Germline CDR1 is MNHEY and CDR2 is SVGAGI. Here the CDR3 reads CASSYERLPVEQYF. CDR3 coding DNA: TGTGCCAGCAGTTACGAGCGCCTACCGGTCGAGCAGTACTTC.